The entry that follows covers one T cell receptor (beta chain) sequence. Its antigen remains unidentified. The data were obtained in a study of beta chain features in type 1 diabetes. Study outcomes and limitations: For Type 1 diabetes patients, all four CD4+ subsets carried TCRB CDR3s that were moderately but significantly shorter. Patients with type 1 diabetes showed fewer VDJ junction insertions and more deletions. Any role of HLA type in TCRB rearrangement remained unresolved here.

The investigators reverse transcribed all of the isolated RNA, so they sequenced expressed TCRB transcripts. The table came from immunoSEQ multiplex PCR; TCRdb's copy has only in-frame clones and leaves some out. The table records a few hundred thousand clones, more than 15% of them present only once. The trim removed 7 bases at V and 14 bases at J, leaving 9 bases unmatched. The V gene's germline CDR1 is SNHLY and CDR2 FYNNEI. This CDR3 spans 11 amino acids. The sequenced material came from naive CD4+ T cells from blood. The chain carries TRBV2 and TRBJ1-2, with 8 bases identical to TRBD1. The receptor was isolated from a young man with type 1 diabetes. In DNA form, the CDR3 reads TGTGCCAGCACCTATCGGGACAGGTTAACCTTC. Translated: CASTYRDRLTF.